The 30 T cell receptor beta chains below come from one sample, sequenced in a study of a mutant IDH1 vaccine in newly diagnosed glioma. Sequenced by immunoSEQ multiplex PCR; TCRdb stores in-frame clones only, minus some. This table holds 70,000 to 100,000 clones, roughly 91% found once. Time point defined: week 5, during vaccination. The vaccine gave 300 ug of a 20-mer mutant IDH1 peptide subcutaneously per dose. Their antigens are not known. The sample here was PBMCs, taken from a glioma patient whose treatment included an IDH1 peptide vaccine. These receptors originate from a woman in her 50s with glioma.

V gene TRBV30 combines with J gene TRBJ1-2, with a possible D match to TRBD1 (5 bases). With 3 bases removed from V and 8 bases from J, the gap between germline ends came to 16 bases. The germline CDR1 and CDR2 sequences are GTSNPN and SVGIG (reference sequence). The CDR3 spans 13 residues. CDR3 sequence (DNA): TGTGCCTGGAGGCATAGGGGCGTGGGGGGCTACACCTTC. It yields the protein CAWRHRGVGGYTF.

The chain combines TRBV19 with TRBJ2-5; D is ambiguous. With 5 bases removed from V and 4 bases from J, the gap between germline ends came to 8 bases. Germline V gene sequence: CDR1 LNHDA, CDR2 SQIVND (reference sequence). The CDR3 has 12 residues. Here the CDR3 reads CASSARGETQYF. The CDR3 DNA reads as TGTGCCAGTAGTGCCCGAGGAGAGACCCAGTACTTC.

This chain links TRBV30 with TRBJ2-5; D perhaps matches TRBD1 (5 bases). Between the trimmed V and J ends, which lost 2 bases and 4 bases, there was a span of 17 bases. There are 15 residues in the CDR3. Germline CDR1 is GTSNPN and CDR2 is SVGIG (reference sequence). The CDR3 loop is CAWSQINQGLETQYF. The DNA for the CDR3 is TGTGCCTGGAGTCAGATTAACCAGGGTTTAGAGACCCAGTACTTC.

The chain has TRBV2 and TRBJ1-1, with 9 bases aligning to TRBD1. Germline assignment: CDR1 SNHLY and CDR2 FYNNEI. The CDR3 has 12 residues. The trim removed 8 bases at V and 11 bases at J, leaving 9 bases unmatched. The CDR3 coding sequence is TGTGCCAGCTTAAAGAGCGGGACAGGGGCTTTCTTT. Protein: CASLKSGTGAFF.

The CDR3 sequence is CASSEGWGPSDGYTF. CDR3 DNA sequence: TGTGCCAGCAGTGAAGGGTGGGGCCCGTCAGATGGCTACACCTTC. The chain couples TRBV2 to TRBJ1-2; maybe TRBD1 (5 bases). This CDR3 spans 15 amino acids. Germline CDR1 and CDR2: SNHLY and FYNNEI. V lost 1 base and J 6 bases, leaving 15 bases between the germline ends.

This clone was observed a few times. The CDR3 sequence is CASTGDRVTEAFF. The CDR3 nucleotides are TGTGCCAGCACCGGGGATAGGGTCACTGAAGCTTTCTTT. This rearrangement joins TRBV6-1 to TRBJ1-1; D remains ambiguous. Looked up from germline, CDR1 is MNHNS and CDR2 is SASEGT. The V gene lost 7 bases and the J gene lost 4 bases, with 13 bases spanning the gap. This CDR3 comprises 13 residues.

This clone was detected only once. The chain has TRBV4-2 and TRBJ2-7, with D perhaps being TRBD1 or TRBD2 (5 bases each). In germline, CDR1 is LGHNA, CDR2 YNFKEQ. The CDR3 runs to 16 residues. Trimming removed 4 bases from V and 3 bases from J, with 19 bases in between. CDR3 coding DNA: TGTGCCAGCAGCCCCCTAGCAGCGGATAGGGGCTACGAGCAGTACTTC. This sequence encodes CASSPLAADRGYEQYF.

This clone was counted once. The gene calls are TRBV5-1 and TRBJ2-1; D might be TRBD2 (6 bases). There are 15 residues in the CDR3. Deletions cut 2 bases from V and 6 bases from J, with 15 bases between. Germline CDR1 and CDR2: SGHRS and YFSETQ. The CDR3 bases are TGCGCCAGCAGCTTTTTGACGGGAGTTGGCAATGAGCAGTTCTTC. It yields the protein CASSFLTGVGNEQFF.

A few counts support this clone. CDR3 sequence: CASSQDLGSEAFF. The CDR3 DNA follows: TGTGCCAGCAGCCAAGATTTGGGGTCTGAAGCTTTCTTT. The V and J genes are TRBV14 and TRBJ1-1; D call uncertain. The V end was cut by 0 bases, the J end by 6 bases, with 8 bases between. CDR3 length equals 13 residues. CDR1 SGHDN and CDR2 FVKESK come from the germline V gene.

The chain carries TRBV19 and TRBJ1-2; no clear D gene. This CDR3 has 11 residues. Germline V CDR1 and CDR2: LNHDA, SQIVND (reference sequence). Trimming stripped 9 bases from V and 3 bases from J, with 8 bases between. The chain's CDR3 is CASSGDYGYTF. DNA of the CDR3: TGTGCCAGCTCTGGGGACTATGGCTACACCTTC.

J is TRBJ1-2 and V is TRBV9, with D perhaps TRBD1 (6 bases). V shed 0 bases and J shed 2 bases, with 11 bases lying between them. CDR1 SGDLS and CDR2 YYNGEE come from the germline V gene. This CDR3 has 15 residues. In DNA, the CDR3 is TGTGCCAGCAGCGTAGAGCTGGGGGCGAACTATGGCTACACCTTC. Translated: CASSVELGANYGYTF. The full variable domain, completed using reference TRBV9 and TRBJ1-2, is DSGVTQTPKHLITATGQRVTLRCSPRSGDLSVYWYQQSLDQGLQFLIQYYNGEERAKGNILERFSAQQFPDLHSELNLSSLELGDSALYFCASSVELGANYGYTFGSGTRLTVV.

The rearrangement links TRBV6-1 to TRBJ2-7; 7 positions match TRBD2. Unmatched junction bases numbered 6, after V lost 4 bases and J lost 0 bases. This CDR3 contains 15 residues. Looked up from germline, CDR1 is MNHNS and CDR2 is SASEGT. The CDR3 protein is CASSASGMSSYEQYF. For the CDR3, the DNA is TGTGCCAGCAGTGCCAGCGGGATGAGCTCCTACGAGCAGTACTTC.

The V call is TRBV7-8, the J call TRBJ2-7; possible D gene TRBD2, 6 bases. In germline, CDR1 is SGHVS, CDR2 FQNEAQ. The CDR3 has 16 residues. V was cut by 5 bases and J by 7 bases, with 24 bases left in between. The CDR3 DNA is TGTGCCAGCAGCCCCATGCTGCTAGCGACCTTTCGGGAGCAGTACTTC. Translating gives CASSPMLLATFREQYF.

This chain uses TRBV28 with TRBJ2-7; the match to TRBD1 covers 7 bases. Germline V CDR1 and CDR2: MDHEN, SYDVKM. This CDR3 region has 12 residues. With 6 bases clipped from V and 4 bases from J, the junction kept 3 bases outside the gene matches. CDR3: CASRRQGYEQYF. For the CDR3, the DNA is TGTGCCAGCAGGAGACAGGGTTACGAGCAGTACTTC.

This chain joins TRBV7-6 and TRBJ2-5; TRBD2 matches at 8 bases. The CDR3 length is 14 residues. Germline trimming cut 1 base from V and 3 bases from J; bases unmatched to any gene: 1. Germline V CDR1 and CDR2: SGHVS, FNYEAQ. In nucleotides, the CDR3 is TGTGCCAGCAGCTTAGAACTAGCGGAAGAGACCCAGTACTTC. As protein: CASSLELAEETQYF.

The V call is TRBV19, the J call TRBJ1-1, with TRBD1 identical over 9 bases. The germline CDR1 and CDR2 sequences are LNHDA and SQIVND (reference sequence). After removal of 5 bases from V and 3 bases from J, the junction contained 1 base not matched to a gene. This CDR3 spans 13 amino acids. In nucleotides, the CDR3 is TGTGCCAGTAGTCGGACAGGGGACACTGAAGCTTTCTTT. It encodes CASSRTGDTEAFF.

V usage is TRBV10-1 and J usage is TRBJ2-7, with D tentatively TRBD2 (6 bases). Trimming stripped 9 bases from V and 2 bases from J, with 20 bases between. The CDR3 totals 15 residues. Germline V lookup: CDR1 WNHNN, CDR2 SYGVQD (reference sequence). The chain's CDR3 is CARWSVGRGTYEQYF. The CDR3 coding sequence is TGCGCCAGATGGTCAGTAGGGCGGGGAACCTACGAGCAGTACTTC.

V and J are TRBV19 and TRBJ1-2, with D maybe TRBD1 (6 bases). The length of the CDR3 is 13 residues. Germline lookup yields CDR1 LNHDA and CDR2 SQIVND (reference sequence). V shed 6 bases and J shed 3 bases, with 11 bases lying between them. In nucleotides, the CDR3 is TGTGCCAGTAGATGGGGGGGCGACTATGGCTACACCTTC. As protein: CASRWGGDYGYTF.

V gene TRBV2 combines with J gene TRBJ1-5; the D is unclear. The CDR3 length is 16 residues. CDR1 is SNHLY, CDR2 FYNNEI, per germline. V lost 6 bases and J 0 bases, leaving 15 bases between the germline ends. The DNA for the CDR3 is TGTGCCAGCAGCAGAACCCAAGGGTATAGCAATCAGCCCCAGCATTTT. This codes for CASSRTQGYSNQPQHF. Together with reference TRBV2 and TRBJ1-5, the CDR3 gives the full variable domain: EPEVTQTPSHQVTQMGQEVILRCVPISNHLYFYWYRQILGQKVEFLVSFYNNEISEKSEIFDDQFSVERPDGSNFTLKIRSTKLEDSAMYFCASSRTQGYSNQPQHFGDGTRLSIL.

This chain joins TRBV11-1 and TRBJ2-3; D not resolved. This CDR3 comprises 16 residues. V gave up 3 bases and J gave up 0 bases, with 13 bases separating them. The germline V gene encodes CDR1 SGHAT and CDR2 FQDESV (reference sequence). The CDR3 here is CASSFSLRSSTDTQYF. CDR3 sequence (DNA): TGTGCCAGCAGCTTCTCGCTGCGGAGTAGCACAGATACGCAGTATTTT.

The chain has TRBV7-9 and TRBJ2-2, with D possibly matching TRBD2 (6 bases). The CDR3 spans 17 residues. V was cut by 2 bases and J by 0 bases, with 13 bases left in between. Germline-derived CDR1 and CDR2 are SEHNR and FQNEAQ (reference sequence). The CDR3 protein is CASSLPKRVANTGELFF. CDR3 nucleotides: TGTGCCAGCAGCTTACCGAAGCGGGTAGCGAACACCGGGGAGCTGTTTTTT.

This clone was seen just once. The chain employs TRBV9 and TRBJ2-1; D unresolved. Germline V gene sequence: CDR1 SGDLS, CDR2 YYNGEE. This CDR3 is built from 11 residues. V was shortened by 0 bases and J by 10 bases, with 5 bases between the two germline ends. The CDR3 DNA sequence: TGTGCCAGCAGCGTAGGGAGAGAGCAGTTCTTC. Translated: CASSVGREQFF.

The CDR3 loop reads CASSWDGSSVEQYF. DNA for the CDR3: TGTGCCAGCAGCTGGGACGGGAGTAGTGTCGAGCAGTACTTC. This chain connects TRBV7-3 to TRBJ2-7, with D possibly being TRBD2 (6 bases). CDR3 length: 14 amino acids. Trimming took 4 bases from V and 6 from J, leaving 16 bases between them. The germline V gene encodes CDR1 SGHTA and CDR2 FQGTGA.

On this clone: Other DNA variants within this sample encode the same CDR3. The chain has TRBV9 and TRBJ1-4; 9 nucleotides align to TRBD1. CDR3 size: 15 residues. In germline, CDR1 is SGDLS, CDR2 YYNGEE. V trimming: 1 base; J trimming: 7 bases; junction bases outside the gene matches: 5. The CDR3 is CASSVQDRGGEKLFF. CDR3 sequence (DNA): TGTGCCAGCAGCGTACAGGACAGGGGCGGTGAAAAACTGTTTTTT.

A few counts support this clone. This same CDR3 is encoded by further DNA sequences in the sample. J is TRBJ1-1 and V is TRBV5-4; D gene uncertain. The V and J ends lost 2 bases and 1 base respectively, with 3 bases between them. The CDR3 totals 12 residues. Germline V gene lookup returns CDR1 SGHNT and CDR2 YYREEE (reference sequence). CDR3 residues: CASSFSNTEAFF. The CDR3 nucleotides are TGTGCCAGCAGCTTCTCGAACACTGAAGCTTTCTTT.

The J gene is TRBJ2-1, the V gene TRBV9; unclear D gene. There are 11 residues in the CDR3. V was cut by 0 bases and J by 8 bases, with 3 bases left in between. Germline V gene lookup returns CDR1 SGDLS and CDR2 YYNGEE. The CDR3 region has the DNA TGTGCCAGCAGCGTAGCAGATGAGCAGTTCTTC. Translating gives CASSVADEQFF.

The chain recombines TRBV19 with TRBJ2-3; D gene uncertain. The germline CDR1 and CDR2 sequences are LNHDA and SQIVND (reference sequence). This CDR3 is built from 13 residues. V lost 7 bases, J lost 2 bases, and 10 bases lay in between. The CDR3 here is CASISRTTDTQYF. The CDR3 bases are TGTGCCAGTATAAGCAGAACCACAGATACGCAGTATTTT.

On this clone: Within the sample, other DNA sequences also encode this same CDR3. This chain joins TRBV19 and TRBJ1-1, with unresolved D. Germline V gene lookup returns CDR1 LNHDA and CDR2 SQIVND (reference sequence). CDR3 length: 13 amino acids. Trimming shortened V by 2 bases and J by 2 bases, and 6 bases separated the two germline ends. The chain's CDR3 is CASSIQVNTEAFF. CDR3 in DNA: TGTGCCAGTAGTATACAAGTAAACACTGAAGCTTTCTTT.

The V and J genes are TRBV7-9 and TRBJ1-1, with TRBD1 identical over 9 bases. V shed 5 bases and J 4 bases; nucleotides not matched to a gene: 5. Germline CDR1 SEHNR, CDR2 FQNEAQ (reference sequence). This CDR3 region has 14 residues. The CDR3 sequence is CASSSTGGGTEAFF. For the CDR3, the DNA is TGTGCCAGCAGCAGTACAGGGGGCGGCACTGAAGCTTTCTTT.

The chain couples TRBV7-2 to TRBJ2-5; 7 bases map to TRBD2. The J call is uncertain, as TRBJ2-7 better fits the DNA end. Germline V gene sequence: CDR1 SGHTA, CDR2 FQGNSA. The CDR3 contains 14 residues. The CDR3 protein is CASSLGTRSYEQYF. For the CDR3, the DNA is TGTGCCAGCAGCTTAGGGACTAGATCCTACGAGCAGTACTTC.